This TCR beta chain was identified during a study of blood T cell repertoires in COVID-19. Looking at the study overall: T cells, B-cell-depleted T cells, or PBMCs supplied cDNA or gDNA.

Authors' data handling: Researchers report that nucleated cell counts were estimated from reference gene primer amplification. Generated by immunoSEQ multiplex PCR, the TCRdb table keeps only in-frame clones and is missing some. V, J and clone size are those of that table, while D and trimming were read from the DNA. The sample shows 410,000 or so clones, around 89% of them seen only once. Patients from Seattle were sampled longitudinally, starting during active infection. From germline, CDR1 is MDHEN and CDR2 SYDVKM. Trimming at V came to 5 bases and at J to 3 bases, leaving 9 bases not matched to a gene. CDR3 size: 16 residues.

The source material was peripheral blood. This TCR was sampled from a woman in her thirties or forties with COVID-19, enrolled during active disease. V and J are TRBV28 and TRBJ2-1; 8 nucleotides align to TRBD1. In nucleotides, the CDR3 is TGTGCCAGCAGTACGCACGGGACAGGTAACTACAATGAGCAGTTCTTC. This gives the protein CASSTHGTGNYNEQFF.